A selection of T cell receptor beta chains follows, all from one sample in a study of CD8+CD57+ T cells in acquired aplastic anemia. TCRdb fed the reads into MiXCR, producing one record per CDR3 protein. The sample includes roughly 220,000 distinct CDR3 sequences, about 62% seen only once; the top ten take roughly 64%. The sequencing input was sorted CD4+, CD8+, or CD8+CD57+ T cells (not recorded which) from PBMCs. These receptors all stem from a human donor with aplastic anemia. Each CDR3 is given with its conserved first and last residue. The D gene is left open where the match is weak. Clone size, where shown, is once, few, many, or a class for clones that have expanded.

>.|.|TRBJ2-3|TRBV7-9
CASSLAGPQDTQYF
TGTGCCAGCAGCTTGGCGGGTCCCCAAGATACGCAGTATTTT
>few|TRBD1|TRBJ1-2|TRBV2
CASTQIGQGGDGYTF
TGTGCCAGCACCCAGATCGGACAGGGCGGTGACGGCTACACCTTC
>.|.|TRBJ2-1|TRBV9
CASSVVASDEQFF
TGTGCCAGCAGCGTAGTGGCTAGCGACGAGCAGTTCTTC
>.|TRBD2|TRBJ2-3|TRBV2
CGGLAGGTQYF
TGTGGAGGCCTAGCGGGGGGTACGCAGTATTTT
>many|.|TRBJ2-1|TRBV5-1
CASSLWAVDNEQFF
TGCGCCAGCAGCTTGTGGGCGGTCGACAATGAGCAGTTCTTC
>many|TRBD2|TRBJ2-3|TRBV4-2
CASSQDFGLATDTQYF
TGTGCCAGCAGCCAAGATTTCGGACTAGCGACAGATACGCAGTATTTT
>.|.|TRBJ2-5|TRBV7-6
CASSFPTSGSPETQYF
TGTGCCAGCAGCTTTCCGACTAGTGGTAGTCCAGAGACCCAGTACTTC
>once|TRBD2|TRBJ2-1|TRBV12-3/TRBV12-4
CASSRQSGLAGVEQFF
TGTGCCAGCAGTCGCCAATCGGGACTAGCGGGAGTTGAGCAGTTCTTC
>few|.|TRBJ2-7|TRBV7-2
CASSPIHGGEQYF
TGTGCCAGCAGCCCCATACACGGCGGCGAGCAGTACTTC
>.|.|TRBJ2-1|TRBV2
CASSDRGHEQFF
TGTGCCAGCAGTGACAGAGGGCATGAGCAGTTCTTC
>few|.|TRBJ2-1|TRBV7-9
CASSLLGRNEQFF
TGTGCCAGCAGCTTACTGGGAAGGAATGAGCAGTTCTTC
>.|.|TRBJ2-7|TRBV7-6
CASSPLLGAHEQYF
TGTGCCAGCAGCCCCCTTTTGGGGGCTCACGAGCAGTACTTC
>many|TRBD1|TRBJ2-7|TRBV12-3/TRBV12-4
CASSGTASSYEQYF
TGTGCCAGCAGTGGGACAGCGAGCTCCTACGAGCAGTACTTC
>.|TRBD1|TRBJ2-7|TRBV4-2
CASSQRGGTGNEQYF
TGTGCCAGCAGCCAGCGGGGAGGGACAGGGAACGAGCAGTACTTC
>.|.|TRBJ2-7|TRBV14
CASSQIRDSYEQYF
TGTGCCAGCAGCCAAATCAGGGACTCCTACGAGCAGTACTTC
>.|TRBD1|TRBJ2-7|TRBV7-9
CASSLGVGPGQGAVEQYF
TGTGCCAGCAGCTTAGGGGTGGGGCCGGGACAGGGGGCAGTCGAGCAGTACTTC
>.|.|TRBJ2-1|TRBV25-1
CASSNNGGSYNEQFF
TGTGCCAGCAGTAACAACGGGGGCTCCTACAATGAGCAGTTCTTC
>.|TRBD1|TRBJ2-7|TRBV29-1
CSSLPGQARYEQYF
TGCAGCAGTCTACCGGGACAGGCCCGCTACGAGCAGTACTTC
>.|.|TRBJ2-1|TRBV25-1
CASSEAGFAYNEQFF
TGTGCCAGCAGTGAAGCGGGATTTGCCTACAATGAGCAGTTCTTC
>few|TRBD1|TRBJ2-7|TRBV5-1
CASRQTGTADEQYF
TGCGCCAGCAGACAGACAGGGACGGCGGACGAGCAGTACTTC
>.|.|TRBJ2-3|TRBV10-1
CASSEYPPSVTSTDTQYF
TGCGCCAGCAGTGAATACCCCCCATCGGTCACTAGCACAGATACGCAGTATTTT
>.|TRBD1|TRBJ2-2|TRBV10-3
CAIGQGGELFF
TGTGCCATAGGACAGGGCGGGGAGCTGTTTTTT
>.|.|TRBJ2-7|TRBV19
CASSIIGETSYEQYF
TGTGCCAGTAGTATTATAGGGGAAACTTCCTACGAGCAGTACTTC
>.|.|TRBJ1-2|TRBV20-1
CSARRDKGYTF
TGCAGTGCTAGACGAGATAAAGGCTACACCTTC